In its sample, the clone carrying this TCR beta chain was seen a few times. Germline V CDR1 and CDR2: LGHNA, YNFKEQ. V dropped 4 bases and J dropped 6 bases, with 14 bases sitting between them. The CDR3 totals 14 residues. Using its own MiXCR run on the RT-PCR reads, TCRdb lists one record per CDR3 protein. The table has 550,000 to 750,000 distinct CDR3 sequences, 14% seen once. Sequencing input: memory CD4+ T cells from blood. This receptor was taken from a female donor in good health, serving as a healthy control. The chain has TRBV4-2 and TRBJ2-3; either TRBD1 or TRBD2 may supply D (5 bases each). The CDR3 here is CASSLRDPEDTQYF. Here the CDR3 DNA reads TGTGCCAGCAGCCTCCGGGACCCAGAGGATACGCAGTATTTT.